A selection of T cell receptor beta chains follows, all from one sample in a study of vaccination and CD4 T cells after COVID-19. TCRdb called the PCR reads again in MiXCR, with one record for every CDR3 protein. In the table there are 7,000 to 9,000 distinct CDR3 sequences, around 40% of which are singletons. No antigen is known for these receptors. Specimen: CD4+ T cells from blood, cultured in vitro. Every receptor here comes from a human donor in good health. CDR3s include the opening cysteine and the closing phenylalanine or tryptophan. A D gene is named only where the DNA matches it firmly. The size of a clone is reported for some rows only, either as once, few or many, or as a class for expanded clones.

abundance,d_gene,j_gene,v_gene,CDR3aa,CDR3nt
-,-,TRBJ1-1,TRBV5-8,CASSPRLVEAFF,TGTGCCAGCAGCCCACGACTAGTTGAAGCTTTCTTT
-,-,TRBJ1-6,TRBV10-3,CAISGQSNSPLHF,TGTGCCATCAGTGGACAGAGTAATTCACCCCTCCACTTT
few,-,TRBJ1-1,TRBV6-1,CASSLRAENTEAFF,TGTGCCAGCAGTCTCCGGGCGGAGAACACTGAAGCTTTCTTT
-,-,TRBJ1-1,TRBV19,CASSIGRLSRNTEAFF,TGTGCCAGTAGTATAGGTCGTCTCTCCAGGAACACTGAAGCTTTCTTT
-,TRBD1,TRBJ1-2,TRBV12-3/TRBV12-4,CASSPTGKYGYTF,TGTGCCAGCAGCCCGACAGGGAAATACGGCTACACCTTC
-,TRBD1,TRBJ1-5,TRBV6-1,CASRPGQGMFQPQHF,TGTGCCAGCAGGCCGGGACAGGGTATGTTCCAGCCCCAGCATTTT
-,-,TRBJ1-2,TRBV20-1,CSASAGGRGYGYTF,TGCAGTGCGTCTGCCGGGGGAAGAGGCTATGGCTACACCTTC
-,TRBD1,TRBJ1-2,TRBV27,CASSTGVGGYTF,TGTGCCAGCAGTACAGGGGTAGGCGGCTACACCTTC
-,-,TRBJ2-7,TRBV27,CASSQDSTIAYEQYF,TGTGCCAGCAGTCAGGACAGTACTATAGCCTACGAGCAGTACTTC
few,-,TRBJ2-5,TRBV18,CASSPDYQETQYF,TGTGCCAGCTCCCCGGATTACCAAGAGACCCAGTACTTC
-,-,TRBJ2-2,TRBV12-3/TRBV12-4,CATRPPNGELFF,TGTGCCACCAGACCTCCCAACGGGGAGCTGTTTTTT
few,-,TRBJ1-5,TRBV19,CASSIGQINDQPQHF,TGTGCCAGTAGTATAGGGCAGATCAATGACCAGCCCCAGCATTTT
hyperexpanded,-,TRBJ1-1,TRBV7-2,CARDRRETNTEAFF,TGTGCCCGAGACCGGAGGGAAACGAACACTGAAGCTTTCTTT
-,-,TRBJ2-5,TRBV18,CASSNPQNRETQYF,TGTGCCAGCTCAAACCCACAGAATCGAGAGACCCAGTACTTC
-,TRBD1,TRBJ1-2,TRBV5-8,CASSLGPYRGLNYGYTF,TGTGCCAGCAGCTTGGGGCCCTACAGGGGGCTTAACTATGGCTACACCTTC
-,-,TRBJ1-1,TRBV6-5,CASSYDREAFF,TGTGCCAGCAGTTACGACAGAGAAGCTTTCTTT
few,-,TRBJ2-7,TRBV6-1,CASKLGSLTEEQYF,TGTGCCAGCAAGCTCGGCTCCCTAACGGAAGAGCAGTACTTC
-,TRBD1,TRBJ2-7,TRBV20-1,CSARDGQGVYEQYF,TGCAGTGCTAGAGATGGACAGGGTGTCTACGAGCAGTACTTC
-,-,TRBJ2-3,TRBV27,CASSLTFYTDTQYF,TGTGCCAGCAGTTTAACGTTTTACACAGATACGCAGTATTTT
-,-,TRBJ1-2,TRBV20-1,CSATTTGTGNYGYTF,TGCAGTGCTACCACTACTGGGACTGGGAACTATGGCTACACCTTC
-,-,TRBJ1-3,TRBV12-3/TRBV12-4,CASILVGVNTIYF,TGTGCCAGCATACTGGTGGGCGTAAACACCATATATTTT
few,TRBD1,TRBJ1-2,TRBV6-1,CASTKSQTGAWNYGYTF,TGTGCCAGCACCAAAAGCCAAACAGGGGCGTGGAACTATGGCTACACCTTC
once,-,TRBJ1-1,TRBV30,CAWSIHRGGTNTEAFF,TGTGCCTGGAGTATACACAGAGGGGGGACGAACACTGAAGCTTTCTTT
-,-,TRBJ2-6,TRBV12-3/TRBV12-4,CASSSFQSSGANVLTF,TGTGCCAGCAGTTCATTCCAGTCCTCTGGGGCCAACGTCCTGACTTTC
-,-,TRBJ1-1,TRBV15,CATSPPRDSEEAFF,TGTGCCACCAGCCCCCCTCGAGACAGTGAAGAAGCTTTCTTT
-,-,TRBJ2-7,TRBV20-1,CSAREGGTSEQYF,TGCAGTGCTAGGGAAGGGGGGACCAGCGAGCAGTACTTC
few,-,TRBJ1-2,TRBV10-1,CASSESQGSGYTF,TGCGCCAGCAGTGAGTCTCAGGGTAGTGGCTACACCTTC
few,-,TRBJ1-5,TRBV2,CASSGERNQPQHF,TGTGCCAGCAGTGGGGAGCGCAATCAGCCCCAGCATTTT
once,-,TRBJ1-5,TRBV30,CAWSNGADWQPQHF,TGTGCCTGGTCCAACGGGGCCGATTGGCAGCCCCAGCATTTT
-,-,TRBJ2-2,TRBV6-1,CASILGWNTGELFF,TGTGCCAGCATACTCGGTTGGAACACCGGGGAGCTGTTTTTT
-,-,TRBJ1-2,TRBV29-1,CSVVSRGVFNGYTF,TGCAGCGTTGTTAGCAGGGGAGTTTTCAATGGCTACACCTTC
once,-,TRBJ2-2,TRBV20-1,CSATAGGPGVDTGELFF,TGCAGTGCTACGGCAGGAGGGCCCGGGGTTGACACCGGGGAGCTGTTTTTT
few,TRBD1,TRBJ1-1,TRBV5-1,CASSLAQGANTEAFF,TGCGCCAGCAGCTTGGCTCAGGGGGCGAACACTGAAGCTTTCTTT
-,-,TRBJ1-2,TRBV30,CAWSTTKYGYTF,TGTGCCTGGAGCACGACGAAATATGGCTACACCTTC
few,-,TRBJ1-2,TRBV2,CAISQGNYGYTF,TGTGCCATCTCCCAGGGGAACTATGGCTACACCTTC
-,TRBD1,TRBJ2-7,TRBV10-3,CAISDMTGGHEQYF,TGTGCCATCAGTGATATGACAGGGGGCCACGAGCAGTACTTC
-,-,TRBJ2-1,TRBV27,CASTMRALLDEQFF,TGTGCCAGCACCATGAGGGCCCTTTTGGATGAGCAGTTCTTC
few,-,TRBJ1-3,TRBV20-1,CSASQGLSGNTIYF,TGCAGTGCCAGTCAGGGGCTCTCTGGAAACACCATATATTTT
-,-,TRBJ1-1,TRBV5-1,CASSLGTDNTEAFF,TGCGCCAGCAGCTTGGGGACAGATAACACTGAAGCTTTCTTT
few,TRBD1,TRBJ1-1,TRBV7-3,CASSSQGGANTEAFF,TGTGCCAGCAGCTCCCAGGGGGGGGCGAACACTGAAGCTTTCTTT
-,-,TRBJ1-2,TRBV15,CATSSLGSGGYTF,TGTGCCACCAGCAGTCTGGGGTCAGGTGGCTACACCTTC
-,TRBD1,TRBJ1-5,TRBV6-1,CASSDKGAYNQPQHF,TGTGCCAGCAGTGATAAGGGGGCCTACAATCAGCCCCAGCATTTT
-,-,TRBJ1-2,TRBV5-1,CASRSGDNYGYTF,TGCGCCAGCCGCTCCGGGGATAACTATGGCTACACCTTC
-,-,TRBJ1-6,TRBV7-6,CASSLSPYNSPLHF,TGTGCCAGCAGCTTATCACCGTATAATTCACCCCTCCACTTT
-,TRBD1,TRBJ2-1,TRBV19,CASSTGTGGGIGTYNEQFF,TGTGCCAGTAGTACCGGGACAGGGGGCGGAATTGGCACCTACAATGAGCAGTTCTTC
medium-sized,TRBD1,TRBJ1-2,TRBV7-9,CASSNSGQGKGYTF,TGTGCCAGCAGCAACTCGGGACAGGGGAAAGGCTACACCTTC
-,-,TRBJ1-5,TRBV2,CASSEAGYSNQPQHF,TGTGCCAGCAGTGAAGCCGGCTATAGCAATCAGCCCCAGCATTTT
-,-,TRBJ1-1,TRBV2,CATPRVMGHGAFF,TGTGCCACCCCCAGGGTGATGGGGCATGGAGCTTTCTTT
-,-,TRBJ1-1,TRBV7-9,CASSQGRLLMNTEAFF,TGTGCCAGCAGCCAAGGACGCCTCTTGATGAACACTGAAGCTTTCTTT
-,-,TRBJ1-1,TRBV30,CAWSVQANTEAFF,TGTGCCTGGAGTGTACAGGCCAACACTGAAGCTTTCTTT
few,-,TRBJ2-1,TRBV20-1,CSAKVISNEQFF,TGCAGTGCTAAGGTTATTAGCAATGAGCAGTTCTTC
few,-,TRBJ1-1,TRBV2,CASSIVTMNTEAFF,TGTGCCAGCAGTATTGTTACGATGAACACTGAAGCTTTCTTT
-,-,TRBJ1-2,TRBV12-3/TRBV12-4,CASSYMTGTGYTF,TGTGCCAGCAGCTATATGACAGGAACTGGCTACACCTTC
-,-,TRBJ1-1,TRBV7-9,CASSRDGNTEAFF,TGTGCCAGCAGCCGAGACGGGAACACTGAAGCTTTCTTT
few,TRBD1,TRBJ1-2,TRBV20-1,CSALVQGAVGYTF,TGCAGTGCTTTAGTCCAGGGGGCTGTTGGCTACACCTTC
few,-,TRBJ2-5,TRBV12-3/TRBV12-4,CASSPGTTVGYF,TGTGCCAGCAGTCCCGGGACCACGGTTGGGTACTTC